The entry below gives a single TCR beta chain sequence along with its context. Construction of TCR beta libraries relied on iRepertoire HTBI primers and on Arm-PCR targeting CDR3 regions. TCRdb fed the multiplex PCR reads into MiXCR, producing one record per CDR3 protein. The top ten clones hold 10% of a sample with roughly 500,000 distinct CDR3 sequences, about 13% of them seen once. These data originate in a study of regulatory T cells in long-lasting Graves disease. Study-level background: Prior antithyroid drug treatment in newly diagnosed Graves' patients lasted under 3 months.

Time point described: newly diagnosed GD, antithyroid drugs for less than 3 months. RNA extracted from PBMCs served as the sequencing template. This CDR3 comprises 15 residues. Germline loops: CDR1 WNHNN, CDR2 SYGVQD (reference sequence). V was pared by 2 bases and J by 0 bases, with 8 bases between. These data are also associated with another study on T cells in Graves' hyperthyroidism and ophthalmopathy. According to that study: The definition of stable Graves' hyperthyroidism was no ophthalmopathy progression within 18 months.

The chain couples TRBV10-1 to TRBJ1-3; D gene ambiguous. The sample in question was peripheral blood mononuclear cells (PBMCs), obtained at new diagnosis, from a patient treated with antithyroid drugs. The source of this sequence is a man aged 25-40 years with Graves disease. The CDR3 nucleotides are TGCGCCAGCAGTGAGGGAACCATCTCTGGAAACACCATATATTTT. Encoded protein: CASSEGTISGNTIYF.